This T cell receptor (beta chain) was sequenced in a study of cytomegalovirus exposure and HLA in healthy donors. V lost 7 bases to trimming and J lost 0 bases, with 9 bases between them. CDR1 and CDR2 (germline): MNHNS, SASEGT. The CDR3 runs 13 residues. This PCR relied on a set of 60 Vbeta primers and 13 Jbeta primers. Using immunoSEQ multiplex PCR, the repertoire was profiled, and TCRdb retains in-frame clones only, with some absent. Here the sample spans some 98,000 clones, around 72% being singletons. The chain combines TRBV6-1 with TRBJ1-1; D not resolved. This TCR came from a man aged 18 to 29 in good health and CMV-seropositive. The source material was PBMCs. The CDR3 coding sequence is TGTGCCAGCATTTTTGCGTTGAACACTGAAGCTTTCTTT. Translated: CASIFALNTEAFF.